This TCR beta chain comes out of a study of T cells in Graves' hyperthyroidism and ophthalmopathy. Clinical symptoms, serum thyroxine and TRAb, thyroid ultrasound and orbital computed tomography together formed the diagnostic basis. Fresh 10 ml peripheral blood yielded PBMCs. This clonotype was observed many times. Its antigen is currently unknown. Study-wide results and limits: The model anticipated ophthalmopathy a median 6.5 months pre-onset. Blood also held most thyroid clonotypes expanded beyond 0.001.

Losses at the gene ends were 0 bases for V and 4 bases for J; bases not matched to a gene: 6. The germline CDR1 and CDR2 sequences are SGDLS and YYNGEE. This CDR3 has 15 amino acids. RNA transcripts served as the template for amplifying TCR beta CDR3 regions. The HTBI primer set was used in a first-round RT-PCR of the TCR CDR3. TCRdb reanalysed the multiplex PCR reads using MiXCR and keeps one entry per CDR3 protein. The table records about 590,000 distinct CDR3 sequences, approximately 15% of them present only once. The origin of this receptor is a woman under 30 with Graves' ophthalmopathy. Input material: blood. V gene TRBV9 combines with J gene TRBJ2-7, with 8 bases matching TRBD2. This chain's CDR3 is CASSVGSGSFYEQYF. The DNA for the CDR3 is TGTGCCAGCAGCGTAGGCAGCGGGAGTTTTTACGAGCAGTACTTC. The full variable domain, with the rest looked up from reference TRBV9 and TRBJ2-7, is DSGVTQTPKHLITATGQRVTLRCSPRSGDLSVYWYQQSLDQGLQFLIQYYNGEERAKGNILERFSAQQFPDLHSELNLSSLELGDSALYFCASSVGSGSFYEQYFGPGTRLTVT.